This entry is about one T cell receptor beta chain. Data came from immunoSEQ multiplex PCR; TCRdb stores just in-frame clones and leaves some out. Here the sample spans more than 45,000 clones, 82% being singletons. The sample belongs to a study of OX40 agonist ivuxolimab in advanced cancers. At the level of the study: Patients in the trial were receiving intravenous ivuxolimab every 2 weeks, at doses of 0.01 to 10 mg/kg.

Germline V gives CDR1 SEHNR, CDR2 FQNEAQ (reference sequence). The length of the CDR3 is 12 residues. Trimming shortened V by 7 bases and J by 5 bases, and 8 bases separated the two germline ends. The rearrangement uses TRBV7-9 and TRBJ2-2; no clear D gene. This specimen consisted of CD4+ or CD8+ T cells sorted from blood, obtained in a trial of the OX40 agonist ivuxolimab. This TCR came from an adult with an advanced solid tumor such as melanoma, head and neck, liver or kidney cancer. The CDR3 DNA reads TGTGCCAGCACCCCATGGACCGGGGAGCTGTTTTTT. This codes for CASTPWTGELFF.